These 10 T cell receptor beta chains were sequenced from one sample in a study of vaccination effects on CD4 cells after COVID-19. With the ViraFEST assay, the study expanded antigen-specific CD4+ T cells using viral peptide pools, then sequenced them. The culture ran for around nine days, and then CD4+ T cells were isolated. Negative nucleocapsid antibody tests before and after vaccination confirmed no previous SARS-CoV-2 infection. The repertoire was sequenced with immunoSEQ multiplex PCR; TCRdb's copy has only in-frame clones and lacks some. The table includes just under 65,000 clones, approximately 75% detected once. No antigen has been assigned to these receptors. Sequencing was performed on CD4+ T cells from PBMCs cultured with HCoV-OC43 spike peptides, taken before COVID-19 vaccination. Subset here: HCoV-OC43 spike overlapping peptide pool stimulation. The source is a human donor who received a COVID-19 vaccine.

The chain joins TRBV11-2 to TRBJ1-2; tentative D call: TRBD1 (5 bases). This CDR3 spans 16 amino acids. V lost 5 bases to trimming and J lost 4 bases, with 20 bases between them. Germline V gives CDR1 SGHAT, CDR2 FQNNGV. CDR3 sequence reads: CASSRRQNTNSYGYTF. CDR3 in DNA: TGTGCCAGCAGCCGCCGACAGAATACTAACTCCTATGGCTACACCTTC.

V gene TRBV4-2 combines with J gene TRBJ1-2; unclear D gene. The CDR3 has 15 residues. CDR1 is LGHNA and CDR2 is YNFKEQ in the germline V gene. V shed 0 bases and J shed 3 bases, with 11 bases lying between them. DNA of the CDR3: TGTGCCAGCAGCCAAGATTCTGGGAACTACTATGGCTACACCTTC. As protein: CASSQDSGNYYGYTF.

V usage is TRBV18 and J usage is TRBJ1-3; 7 bases are shared with TRBD1. V was pared by 4 bases and J by 5 bases, with 2 bases of the junction left unmatched. The CDR3 runs 13 residues. CDR1 and CDR2 from the germline V gene are KGHSH and LQKENI. The chain's CDR3 is CASSQGQRNTIYF. CDR3 nucleotides: TGTGCCAGCTCACAGGGACAGCGAAACACCATATATTTT.

The V gene is TRBV6-5, the J gene TRBJ2-6, with 7 bases lining up with TRBD2. V shed 6 bases, J shed 1 base, and the junction held 3 bases outside the gene matches. Germline V gene lookup returns CDR1 MNHEY and CDR2 SVGAGI. CDR3 size: 15 residues. CDR3 bases: TGTGCCAGCAGGCGGGAGAATTCTGGGGCCAACGTCCTGACTTTC. This gives the protein CASRRENSGANVLTF.

The chain is built from TRBV19 and TRBJ1-5, with TRBD1 matching 7 bases. Germline V gene lookup returns CDR1 LNHDA and CDR2 SQIVND (reference sequence). Germline trimming cut 4 bases from V and 8 bases from J; bases unmatched to any gene: 8. The CDR3 has 14 amino acids. The DNA of the CDR3 is TGTGCCAGTAGTAAGAACAGGGGTTTGGAGCCCCAGCATTTT. This translates into CASSKNRGLEPQHF.

This chain uses TRBV5-1 with TRBJ1-5, with D tentatively TRBD1 (6 bases). V lost 3 bases and J 2 bases, leaving 9 bases between the germline ends. CDR1 is SGHRS and CDR2 is YFSETQ in the germline V gene. This CDR3 is built from 14 residues. The DNA of the CDR3 is TGCGCCAGCAGCTATGCAGGGGGCAATCAGCCCCAGCATTTT. Amino acids: CASSYAGGNQPQHF.

This clone was picked up one time. This chain uses TRBV18 with TRBJ2-1; 8 nucleotides align to TRBD2. The germline V gene encodes CDR1 KGHSH and CDR2 LQKENI. The V gene end was trimmed by 8 bases and the J gene end by 4 bases; junction bases not matched to a gene: 10. This CDR3 contains 15 residues. CDR3: CASGKTSAVYNEQFF. CDR3 bases: TGTGCCAGCGGCAAGACTAGCGCGGTTTACAATGAGCAGTTCTTC.

This clone was seen just once. V gene TRBV21-1 combines with J gene TRBJ1-5; TRBD1, the table's D call, was not compared with the DNA. TRBV21-1 counts as a pseudogene. This CDR3 has 16 residues. The CDR3 sequence is CASITPTGNNNQPQHF. CDR3 bases: TGTGCCAGCATCACCCCGACAGGGAATAACAATCAGCCCCAGCATTTT.

This clone was detected only a few times. Here the CDR3 reads CASSASMETQYF. The CDR3, as DNA: TGTGCCAGCAGTGCCTCAATGGAGACCCAGTACTTC. The chain uses TRBV25-1 and TRBJ2-5; no definite D call. The CDR3 consists of 12 residues. V shed 4 bases and J shed 5 bases, with 8 bases lying between them. The germline V gene encodes CDR1 MGHDK and CDR2 SYGVNS.

The chain uses TRBV9 and TRBJ1-3, with TRBD1 identical over 9 bases. With 5 bases clipped from V and 5 bases from J, the junction kept 5 bases outside the gene matches. Per germline, CDR1 SGDLS and CDR2 YYNGEE. The CDR3 contains 14 residues. The CDR3 spells CASSEGTGRNTIYF. In DNA form, the CDR3 reads TGTGCCAGCAGTGAAGGGACAGGGAGAAACACCATATATTTT. Using reference TRBV9 and TRBJ1-3 for the parts outside the CDR3, the full variable domain is DSGVTQTPKHLITATGQRVTLRCSPRSGDLSVYWYQQSLDQGLQFLIQYYNGEERAKGNILERFSAQQFPDLHSELNLSSLELGDSALYFCASSEGTGRNTIYFGEGSWLTVV.